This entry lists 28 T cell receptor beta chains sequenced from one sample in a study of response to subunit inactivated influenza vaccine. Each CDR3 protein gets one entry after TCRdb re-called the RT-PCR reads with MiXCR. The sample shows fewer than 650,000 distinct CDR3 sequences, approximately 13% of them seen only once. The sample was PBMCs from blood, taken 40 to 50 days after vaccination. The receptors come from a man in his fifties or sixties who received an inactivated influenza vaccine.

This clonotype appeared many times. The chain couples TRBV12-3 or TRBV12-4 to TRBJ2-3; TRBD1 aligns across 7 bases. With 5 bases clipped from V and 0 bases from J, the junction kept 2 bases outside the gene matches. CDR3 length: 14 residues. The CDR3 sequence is CASSQGVSTDTQYF. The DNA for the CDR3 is TGTGCCAGCAGTCAGGGGGTTAGCACAGATACGCAGTATTTT.

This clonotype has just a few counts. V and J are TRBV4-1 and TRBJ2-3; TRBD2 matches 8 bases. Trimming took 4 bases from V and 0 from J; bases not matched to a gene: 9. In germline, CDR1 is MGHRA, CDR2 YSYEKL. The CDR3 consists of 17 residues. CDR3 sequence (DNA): TGCGCCAGCAGCCCTAGGGGAGTAGCGGGGAGCACAGATACGCAGTATTTT. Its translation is CASSPRGVAGSTDTQYF.

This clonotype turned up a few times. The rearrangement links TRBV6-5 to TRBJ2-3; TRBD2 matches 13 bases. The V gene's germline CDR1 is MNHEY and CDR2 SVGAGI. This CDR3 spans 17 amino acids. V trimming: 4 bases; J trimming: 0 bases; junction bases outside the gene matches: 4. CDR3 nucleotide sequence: TGTGCCAGCAGTTGGGGACTAGCGGGGAAGAGCACAGATACGCAGTATTTT. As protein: CASSWGLAGKSTDTQYF.

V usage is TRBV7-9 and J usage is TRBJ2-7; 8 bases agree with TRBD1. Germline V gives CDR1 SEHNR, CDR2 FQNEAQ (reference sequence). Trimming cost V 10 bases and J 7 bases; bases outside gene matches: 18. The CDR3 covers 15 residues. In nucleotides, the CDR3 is TGTGCCATCGACGGAGGAGGCAGGGGGCGGCGGGAGCAGTACTTC. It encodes CAIDGGGRGRREQYF.

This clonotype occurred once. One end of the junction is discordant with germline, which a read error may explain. The DNA of the CDR3 is TGTGCCAGCAGCGTGAGGACAGGGATCCCCGGGGAGCTGTATTTT. Translation gives CASSVRTGIPGELYF. The V and J genes are TRBV9 and TRBJ2-2; 8 bases align to TRBD1. CDR3 length: 15 residues. The germline V gene has CDR1 SGDLS and CDR2 YYNGEE.

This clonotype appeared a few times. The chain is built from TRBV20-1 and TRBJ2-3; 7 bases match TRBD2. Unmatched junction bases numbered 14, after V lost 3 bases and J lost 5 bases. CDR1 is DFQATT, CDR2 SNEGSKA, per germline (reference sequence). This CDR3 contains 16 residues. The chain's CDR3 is CSASRGSGVGEDTQYF. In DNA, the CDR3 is TGCAGTGCTAGCCGGGGGAGCGGGGTTGGAGAAGATACGCAGTATTTT.

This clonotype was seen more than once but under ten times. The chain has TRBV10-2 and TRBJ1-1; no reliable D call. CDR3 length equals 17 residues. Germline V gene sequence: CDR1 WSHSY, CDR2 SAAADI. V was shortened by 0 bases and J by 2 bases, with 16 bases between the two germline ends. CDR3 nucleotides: TGCGCCAGCAGTGAGTCTAGGGTTCCAGTTCTCAACACTGAAGCTTTCTTT. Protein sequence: CASSESRVPVLNTEAFF.

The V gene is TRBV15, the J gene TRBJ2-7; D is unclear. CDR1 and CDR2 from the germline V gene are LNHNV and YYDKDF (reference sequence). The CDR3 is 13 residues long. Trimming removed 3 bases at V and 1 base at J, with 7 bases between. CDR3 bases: TGTGCCACCAGCAGGGTGCATTCCTACGAGCAGTACTTC. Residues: CATSRVHSYEQYF.

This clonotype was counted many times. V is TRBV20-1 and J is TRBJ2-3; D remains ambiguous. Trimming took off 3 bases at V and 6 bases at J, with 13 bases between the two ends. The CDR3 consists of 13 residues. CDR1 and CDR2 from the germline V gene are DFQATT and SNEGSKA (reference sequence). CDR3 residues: CSASPVARDTQYF. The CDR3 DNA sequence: TGCAGTGCTAGCCCCGTAGCCAGGGATACGCAGTATTTT.

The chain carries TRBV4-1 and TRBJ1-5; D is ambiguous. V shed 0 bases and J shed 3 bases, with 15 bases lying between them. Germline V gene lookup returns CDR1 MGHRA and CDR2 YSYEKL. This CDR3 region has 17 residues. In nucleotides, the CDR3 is TGCGCCAGCAGCCAAGATCTTCTGGCAGTCTACAATCAGCCCCAGCATTTT. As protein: CASSQDLLAVYNQPQHF.

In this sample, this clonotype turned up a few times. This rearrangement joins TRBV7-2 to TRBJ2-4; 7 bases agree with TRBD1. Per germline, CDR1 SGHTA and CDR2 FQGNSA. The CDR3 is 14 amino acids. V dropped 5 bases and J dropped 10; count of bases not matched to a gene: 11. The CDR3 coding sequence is TGTGCCAGCAGCCCGAGACAGGGTTCGGGGATTCAGTACTTC. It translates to CASSPRQGSGIQYF.

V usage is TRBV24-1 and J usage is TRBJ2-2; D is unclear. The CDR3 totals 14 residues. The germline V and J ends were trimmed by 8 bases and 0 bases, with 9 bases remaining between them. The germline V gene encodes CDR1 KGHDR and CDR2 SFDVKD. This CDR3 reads CATMPTANTGELFF. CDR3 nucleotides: TGTGCCACCATGCCGACCGCGAACACCGGGGAGCTGTTTTTT.

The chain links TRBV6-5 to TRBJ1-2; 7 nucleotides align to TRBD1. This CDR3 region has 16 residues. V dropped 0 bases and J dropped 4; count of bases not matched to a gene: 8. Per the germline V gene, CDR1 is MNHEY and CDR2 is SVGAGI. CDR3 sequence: CASSYSRGQYLYGYTF. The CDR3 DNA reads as TGTGCCAGCAGTTACTCGAGGGGACAGTATCTCTATGGCTACACCTTC.

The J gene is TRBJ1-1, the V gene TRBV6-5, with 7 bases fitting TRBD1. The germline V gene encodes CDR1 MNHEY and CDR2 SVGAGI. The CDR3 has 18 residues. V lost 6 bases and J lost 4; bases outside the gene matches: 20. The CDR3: CASSYAATGRPRGTEAFF. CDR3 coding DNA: TGTGCCAGCAGCTACGCGGCGACAGGGCGCCCTCGGGGCACTGAAGCTTTCTTT.

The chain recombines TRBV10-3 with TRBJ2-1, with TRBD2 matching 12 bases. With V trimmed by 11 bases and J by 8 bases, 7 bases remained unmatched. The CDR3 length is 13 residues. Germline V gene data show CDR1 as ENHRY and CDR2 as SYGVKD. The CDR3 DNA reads TGTGCCGCTAGCGGGAGGGCCGGGTATGAGCAGTTCTTC. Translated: CAASGRAGYEQFF.

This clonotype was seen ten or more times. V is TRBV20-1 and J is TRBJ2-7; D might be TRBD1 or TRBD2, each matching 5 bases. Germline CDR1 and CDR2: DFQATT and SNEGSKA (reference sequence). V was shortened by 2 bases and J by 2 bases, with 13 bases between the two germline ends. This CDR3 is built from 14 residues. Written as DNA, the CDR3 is TGCAGTGCTAGACGGGACGACCGTGCCTACGAGCAGTACTTC. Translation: CSARRDDRAYEQYF.

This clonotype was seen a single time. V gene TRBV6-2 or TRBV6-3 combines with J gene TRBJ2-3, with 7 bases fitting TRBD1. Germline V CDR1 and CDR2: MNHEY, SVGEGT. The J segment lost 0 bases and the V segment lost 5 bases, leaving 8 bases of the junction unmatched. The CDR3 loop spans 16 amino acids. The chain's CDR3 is CASSPLTGSSTDTQYF. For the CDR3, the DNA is TGTGCCAGCAGTCCCCTGACAGGGTCTAGCACAGATACGCAGTATTTT.

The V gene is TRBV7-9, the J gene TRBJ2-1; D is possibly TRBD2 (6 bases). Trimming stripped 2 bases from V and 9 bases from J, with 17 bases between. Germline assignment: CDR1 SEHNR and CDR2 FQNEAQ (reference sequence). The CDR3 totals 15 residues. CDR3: CASSLQTGSGGEQFF. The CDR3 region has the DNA TGTGCCAGCAGCTTACAAACTGGGTCCGGGGGTGAGCAGTTCTTC.

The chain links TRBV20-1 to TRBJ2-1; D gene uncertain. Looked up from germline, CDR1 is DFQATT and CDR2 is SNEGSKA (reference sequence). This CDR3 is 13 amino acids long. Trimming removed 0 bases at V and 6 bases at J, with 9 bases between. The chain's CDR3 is CSARDPWGNEQFF. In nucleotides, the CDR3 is TGCAGTGCTAGAGATCCCTGGGGCAATGAGCAGTTCTTC.

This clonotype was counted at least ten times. The CDR3 reads CASSSTGHNEQFF. The CDR3 DNA is TGTGCCAGCAGTTCGACAGGGCACAATGAGCAGTTCTTC. V usage is TRBV6-5 and J usage is TRBJ2-1, with 7 bases lining up with TRBD1. This CDR3 is built from 13 residues. CDR1 and CDR2 from the germline V gene are MNHEY and SVGAGI. V was pared by 4 bases and J by 5 bases, with 2 bases of the junction left unmatched.

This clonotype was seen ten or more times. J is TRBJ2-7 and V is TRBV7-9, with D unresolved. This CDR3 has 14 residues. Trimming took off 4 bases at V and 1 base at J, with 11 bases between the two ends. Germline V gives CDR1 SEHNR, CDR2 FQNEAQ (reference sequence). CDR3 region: CASSSRTASYEQYF. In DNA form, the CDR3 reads TGTGCCAGCAGCTCACGGACGGCGTCCTACGAGCAGTACTTC.

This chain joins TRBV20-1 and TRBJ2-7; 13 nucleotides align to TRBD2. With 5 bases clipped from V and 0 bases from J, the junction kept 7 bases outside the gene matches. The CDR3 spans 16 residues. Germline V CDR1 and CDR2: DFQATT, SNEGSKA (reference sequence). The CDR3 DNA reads TGCAGTGCTCGGGGACTAGCGGGGCCGAGCTCCTACGAGCAGTACTTC. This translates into CSARGLAGPSSYEQYF.

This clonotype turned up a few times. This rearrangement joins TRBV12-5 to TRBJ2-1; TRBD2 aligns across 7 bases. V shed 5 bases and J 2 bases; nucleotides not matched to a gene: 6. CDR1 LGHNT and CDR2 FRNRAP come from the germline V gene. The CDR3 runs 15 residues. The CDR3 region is CASGREAVPYNEQFF. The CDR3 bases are TGTGCTAGTGGTCGGGAGGCCGTCCCCTACAATGAGCAGTTCTTC.

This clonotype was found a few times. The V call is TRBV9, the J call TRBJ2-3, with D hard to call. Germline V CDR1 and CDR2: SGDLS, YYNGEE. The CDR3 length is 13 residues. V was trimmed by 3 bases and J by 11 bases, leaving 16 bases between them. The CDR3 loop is CASSAPHPPGQYF. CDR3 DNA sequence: TGTGCCAGCAGCGCCCCCCATCCGCCGGGGCAGTATTTT.

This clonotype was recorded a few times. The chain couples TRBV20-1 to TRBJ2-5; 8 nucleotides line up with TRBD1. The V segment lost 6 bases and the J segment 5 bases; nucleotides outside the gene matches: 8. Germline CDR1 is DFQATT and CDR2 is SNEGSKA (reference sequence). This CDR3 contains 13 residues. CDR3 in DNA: TGCAGTGCAAGTGGGACAGGCCCCGAGACCCAGTACTTC. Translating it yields CSASGTGPETQYF.

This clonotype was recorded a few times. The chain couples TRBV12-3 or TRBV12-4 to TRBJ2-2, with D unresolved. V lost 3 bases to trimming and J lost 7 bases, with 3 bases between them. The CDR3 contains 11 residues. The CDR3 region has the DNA TGTGCCAGCAGTTTTTACGGGGAGCTGTTTTTT. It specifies CASSFYGELFF.

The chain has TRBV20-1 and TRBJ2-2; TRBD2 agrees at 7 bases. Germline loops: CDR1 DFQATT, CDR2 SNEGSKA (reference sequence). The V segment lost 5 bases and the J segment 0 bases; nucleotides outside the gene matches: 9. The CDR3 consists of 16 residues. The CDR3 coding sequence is TGCAGTGCTTTCGATACTAGCGTGGCGAACACCGGGGAGCTGTTTTTT. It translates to CSAFDTSVANTGELFF.

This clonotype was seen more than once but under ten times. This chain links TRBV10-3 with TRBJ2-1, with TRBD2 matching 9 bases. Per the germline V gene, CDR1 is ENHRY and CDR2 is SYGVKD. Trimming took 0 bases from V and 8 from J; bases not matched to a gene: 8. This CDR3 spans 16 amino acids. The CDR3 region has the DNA TGTGCCATCAGTGAGTCACCCAGCGGGGGGACAGATGAGCAGTTCTTC. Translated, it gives CAISESPSGGTDEQFF.